This T cell receptor (beta chain) was found in a study of cytomegalovirus exposure and HLA in healthy donors. CDR3 length: 15 residues. Germline V gene lookup returns CDR1 ENHRY and CDR2 SYGVKD. Unmatched junction bases numbered 8, after V lost 3 bases and J lost 6 bases. Primers included in the PCR were 60 Vbeta and 13 Jbeta primers. Measured with immunoSEQ multiplex PCR; TCRdb has only the in-frame clones, and not every one. The repertoire holds 110,000 to 150,000 clones, approximately 81% seen once, with 3.5% to 4.5% in the top ten. This clonotype was obtained from a woman in her 40s in good health and CMV-seropositive. This chain connects TRBV10-3 to TRBJ2-7; 10 nucleotides line up with TRBD2. Sequenced: PBMCs. The CDR3 reads CAISEYNSGGPEQYF. The DNA for the CDR3 is TGTGCCATCAGTGAATATAATAGCGGGGGGCCCGAGCAGTACTTC.